This entry lists 22 T cell receptor beta chains sequenced from one sample in a study of T cell repertoires in cytomegalovirus infection. One entry per CDR3 protein, called by TCRdb with MiXCR from the reads. The sample shows some 800,000 distinct CDR3 sequences, around a third of them seen only once. Antigen specificity for these receptors is unknown. This specimen consisted of cultured CD8+ T cells from PBMCs, obtained from culture after CMV antigen stimulation. These receptors all stem from a human donor in good health (CMV status not recorded). Some clones in this sample may be carry-over from other donors' samples.

The chain is built from TRBV6-5 and TRBJ2-7, with D tentatively TRBD1 or TRBD2 (5 bases each). V lost 2 bases and J 6 bases, leaving 11 bases between the germline ends. Germline assignment: CDR1 MNHEY and CDR2 SVGAGI. This CDR3 has 13 amino acids. The CDR3 here is CASSYGPGTEQYV. The DNA for the CDR3 is TGTGCCAGCAGTTACGGGCCGGGGACCGAGCAGTACGTC.

This clonotype has a handful of counts. The chain joins TRBV27 to TRBJ1-6, with 7 positions matching TRBD1. The CDR3 is 15 amino acids. Losses at the gene ends were 6 bases for V and 6 bases for J; bases not matched to a gene: 8. Germline loops: CDR1 MNHEY, CDR2 SMNVEV (reference sequence). CDR3 nucleotides: TGTGCCAGCAGACCACCCGACAGGGTTAATTCACCCCTCCACTTT. It encodes CASRPPDRVNSPLHF.

This chain joins TRBV7-4 and TRBJ2-2, with 12 bases aligning to TRBD2. Trimming removed 4 bases from V and 3 bases from J; junction bases left unmatched: 12. The CDR3 totals 19 residues. From germline, CDR1 is SGHVT and CDR2 SQSDAQ. The CDR3 sequence: CASSSGLAGPTRDTGELFF. DNA for the CDR3: TGTGCCAGCAGCTCCGGACTAGCGGGGCCTACGAGGGACACCGGGGAGCTGTTTTTT.

This chain links TRBV2 with TRBJ2-1; D gene ambiguous. This CDR3 has 15 residues. From germline, CDR1 is SNHLY and CDR2 FYNNEI. V was trimmed by 7 bases and J by 4 bases, leaving 17 bases between them. CDR3 bases: TGTGCCAGCACCCTACACAATGAGGTATACAATGAGCAGTTCTTC. This encodes CASTLHNEVYNEQFF.

V usage is TRBV2 and J usage is TRBJ1-2, with a weak D call TRBD1 (6 bases). Trimming removed 8 bases at V and 0 bases at J, with 13 bases between. This CDR3 spans 14 amino acids. Germline V lookup: CDR1 SNHLY, CDR2 FYNNEI. This chain's CDR3 is CASGPDRPNYGYTF. The CDR3 nucleotides are TGTGCCAGCGGCCCGGACAGACCTAACTATGGCTACACCTTC. Combining the CDR3 with reference TRBV2 and TRBJ1-2 gives the whole variable domain EPEVTQTPSHQVTQMGQEVILRCVPISNHLYFYWYRQILGQKVEFLVSFYNNEISEKSEIFDDQFSVERPDGSNFTLKIRSTKLEDSAMYFCASGPDRPNYGYTFGSGTRLTVV.

The chain is built from TRBV11-2 and TRBJ2-3; 12 bases are a match to TRBD1. Per germline, CDR1 SGHAT and CDR2 FQNNGV. The CDR3 contains 16 residues. V was pared by 4 bases and J by 9 bases, with 11 bases of the junction left unmatched. Here the CDR3 reads CASSSTRDRGRGTQYF. In DNA form, the CDR3 reads TGTGCCAGCAGCTCAACGCGGGACAGGGGGCGAGGGACGCAGTATTTT.

In nucleotides, the CDR3 is TGTGCCAGCAGCTGGCAGGGATCCTACAATGAGCAGTTCTTC. This codes for CASSWQGSYNEQFF. The V call is TRBV5-6, the J call TRBJ2-1; TRBD1 might be the D (5 bases). CDR1 SGHDT and CDR2 YYEEEE come from the germline V gene. V was pared by 3 bases and J by 1 base, with 8 bases between. The CDR3 spans 14 residues.

CDR3 region: CASSLFPHNEQFF. In DNA form, the CDR3 reads TGTGCCAGCAGCCTGTTTCCCCACAATGAGCAGTTCTTC. J is TRBJ2-1 and V is TRBV5-4; D gene unclear. V lost 4 bases, J lost 5 bases, and 10 bases lay in between. CDR1 and CDR2 from the germline V gene are SGHNT and YYREEE (reference sequence). This CDR3 has 13 residues.

The V gene is TRBV7-8, the J gene TRBJ1-5; 11 nucleotides match TRBD1. With V trimmed by 2 bases and J by 6 bases, 6 bases remained unmatched. CDR1 is SGHVS and CDR2 is FQNEAQ in the germline V gene. This CDR3 has 16 residues. CDR3 sequence: CASSLPGQGEFQPQHF. CDR3 nucleotides: TGTGCCAGCAGCTTACCGGGACAGGGGGAGTTTCAGCCCCAGCATTTT. The entire variable domain, with the rest obtained from reference TRBV7-8 and TRBJ1-5, is as follows: GAGVSQSPRYKVAKRGQDVALRCDPISGHVSLFWYQQALGQGPEFLTYFQNEAQLDKSGLPSDRFFAERPEGSVSTLKIQRTQQEDSAVYLCASSLPGQGEFQPQHFGDGTRLSIL.

The sample holds a few counts of this clonotype. This chain uses TRBV14 with TRBJ2-1; 7 bases align to TRBD2. Germline-derived CDR1 and CDR2 are SGHDN and FVKESK. The CDR3 runs 15 residues. V lost 8 bases, J lost 0 bases, and 7 bases stayed unmatched. CDR3 in amino acids: CASRARGSSYNEQFF. The DNA for the CDR3 is TGTGCCAGCCGGGCGCGGGGGAGCTCCTACAATGAGCAGTTCTTC.

This clonotype came up many times. The chain combines TRBV11-2 with TRBJ2-5, with 11 bases identical to TRBD2. Germline CDR1 reads SGHAT; CDR2 reads FQNNGV. With 4 bases clipped from V and 4 bases from J, the junction kept 11 bases outside the gene matches. The CDR3 is made up of 17 amino acids. The CDR3 reads CASSSPLAGGPAETQYF. CDR3 coding DNA: TGTGCCAGCAGCTCCCCATTAGCGGGGGGGCCGGCAGAGACCCAGTACTTC.

About this clonotype itself: A read error may produce the germline difference seen at one junction end. This chain joins TRBV7-4 and TRBJ1-2; TRBD1 aligns across 7 bases. The length of the CDR3 is 12 residues. The germline gives CDR1 SGHVT, CDR2 SQSDAQ. The CDR3 here is CVSSTGTVSYTF. The CDR3 nucleotides read TGTGTCAGCAGCACAGGGACAGTCAGTTACACCTTC.

This clonotype came up a few times. The CDR3 loop reads CASRLSGTFYEQYF. CDR3 bases: TGTGCCAGCCGGCTAAGCGGGACCTTTTACGAGCAGTACTTC. This sequence joins TRBV27 and TRBJ2-7, with 7 nucleotides matching TRBD2. The CDR3 sequence is 14 residues long. The germline CDR1 and CDR2 sequences are MNHEY and SMNVEV (reference sequence). The J segment lost 4 bases and the V segment lost 8 bases, leaving 11 bases of the junction unmatched.

The V and J genes are TRBV29-1 and TRBJ2-5; no clear D. This CDR3 has 14 amino acids. The germline V gene has CDR1 SQVTM and CDR2 ANQGSEA. Deletions cut 4 bases from V and 1 base from J, with 13 bases between. The CDR3 DNA reads as TGCAGCGTTGTCCCCATCCAGGTCCAAGAGACCCAGTACTTC. Translated: CSVVPIQVQETQYF.

This clonotype was counted at least ten times. This rearrangement joins TRBV20-1 to TRBJ1-5; 8 positions match TRBD1. This CDR3 region has 18 residues. CDR1 and CDR2 (germline): DFQATT, SNEGSKA (reference sequence). V shed 0 bases, J shed 4 bases, and the junction held 14 bases outside the gene matches. CDR3 amino acids: CSARDLRQGARENQPQHF. CDR3 DNA sequence: TGCAGTGCTAGAGATTTGCGGCAGGGGGCTCGGGAAAATCAGCCCCAGCATTTT.

This clonotype was recorded at least ten times. J is TRBJ1-3 and V is TRBV5-1; 10 bases line up with TRBD1. Germline loops: CDR1 SGHRS, CDR2 YFSETQ. CDR3 length: 15 residues. Trimming cost V 4 bases and J 4 bases; bases outside gene matches: 5. Here the CDR3 reads CASSAGQGNGNTIYF. CDR3 sequence (DNA): TGCGCCAGCAGCGCGGGACAGGGGAACGGAAACACCATATATTTT.

This clonotype was recorded a few times. This chain links TRBV29-1 with TRBJ2-2, with TRBD1 identical over 8 bases. Unmatched junction bases numbered 5, after V lost 7 bases and J lost 4 bases. The CDR3 has 13 residues. CDR1 and CDR2 from the germline V gene are SQVTM and ANQGSEA. The CDR3 sequence is CSAMTGVTGELFF. In DNA, the CDR3 is TGCAGCGCTATGACAGGGGTCACCGGGGAGCTGTTTTTT.

This clonotype appeared a single time. A much larger clone differs by one base, so this may be a read error. This chain connects TRBV7-6 to TRBJ2-1, with a possible D match to TRBD1 (6 bases). The CDR3 length is 16 residues. CDR1 is SGHVS and CDR2 is FNYEAQ in the germline V gene. CDR3 protein: CARSLNSDRAVNEQFF. CDR3 DNA: TGTGCCAGAAGCTTAAACTCGGACAGAGCAGTCAATGAGCAGTTCTTC.

This clonotype was detected ten times or more. The chain employs TRBV12-3 or TRBV12-4 and TRBJ2-7; D ambiguous. The CDR3 length is 13 residues. The V gene lost 5 bases and the J gene lost 6 bases, with 14 bases spanning the gap. CDR3 sequence (DNA): TGTGCCAGCAGTATCACAGAAGCTAGCGAGCAGTACTTC. This sequence encodes CASSITEASEQYF.

CDR3 sequence: CASSQVFRLAGNSYNEQFF. CDR3 nucleotides: TGTGCCAGCAGCCAAGTTTTTCGCCTAGCGGGGAACTCCTACAATGAGCAGTTCTTC. V and J are TRBV3-1 and TRBJ2-1, with TRBD2 matching 9 bases. Germline values: CDR1 LGHDT, CDR2 YNNKEL (reference sequence). The CDR3 runs to 19 residues. V lost 1 base and J lost 0; bases outside the gene matches: 10.

The sample holds a few counts of this clonotype. The chain has TRBV7-8 and TRBJ2-5; 10 nucleotides match TRBD2. The junction had 6 bases not matched to a gene; V was cut back by 1 base and J by 4 bases. Looked up from germline, CDR1 is SGHVS and CDR2 is FQNEAQ. The CDR3 runs 16 residues. The DNA of the CDR3 is TGTGCCAGCAGCTTAGGGCTCCGACTAGCGGGAGAGACCCAGTACTTC. Translation gives CASSLGLRLAGETQYF.

The chain couples TRBV12-3 or TRBV12-4 to TRBJ2-1; 7 bases map to TRBD2. The ends lost 7 bases at V and 2 bases at J; junction bases unmatched: 5. CDR3 length equals 14 residues. CDR3 nucleotide sequence: TGTGCCAGCAAAGAAGCGGGGACCTACAATGAGCAGTTCTTC. Protein sequence: CASKEAGTYNEQFF.